This TCR beta chain was recorded in a study of blood T cells in healthy people across ages. A single count supports this clonotype. Combining a sample-barcoded 5' primer with a J-beta primer mix, a second PCR ran for roughly 7 to 12 cycles. TCRdb used MiXCR to reprocess the 5' RACE reads, holding one entry per CDR3 protein. The sample has some 850,000 distinct CDR3 sequences, about a quarter seen once; the top ten hold under 3%. The CDR3 is 15 residues long. Trimming removed 8 bases from V and 0 bases from J, with 14 bases in between. Germline CDR1 is MNHEY and CDR2 is SVGAGI. These data were also filed under a second study, of T cells of mothers and their children.

This chain uses TRBV6-5 with TRBJ1-3; D possibly corresponds to TRBD1 (5 bases). This receptor was obtained from a boy between 10 and 17 years old in good health. The sequenced material came from blood. The CDR3: CASRGGTHSGNTIYF. The CDR3 DNA is TGTGCCAGCCGGGGGGGGACCCACTCTGGAAACACCATATATTTT.